These 27 T cell receptor beta chains were all obtained from the same sample, sequenced in a study of cytomegalovirus exposure and HLA in healthy donors. The PCR used 60 Vbeta and 13 Jbeta primers. Sequencing was performed with immunoSEQ multiplex PCR; in TCRdb, only in-frame clones are kept and a portion is missing. The table has approximately 240,000 clones, roughly 80% seen once; the top ten hold 5% to 6.5%. The sample consisted of PBMCs. Receptors were obtained from a woman in her thirties or forties in good health and CMV-seropositive.

V gene TRBV29-1 combines with J gene TRBJ2-7; 7 bases are shared with TRBD1. V dropped 6 bases and J dropped 6; count of bases not matched to a gene: 5. There are 11 residues in the CDR3. Germline CDR1 is SQVTM and CDR2 is ANQGSEA. The CDR3, as DNA: TGCAGCGTCAGACAGGGCCCCGAGCAGTACTTC. As protein: CSVRQGPEQYF.

This sequence joins TRBV19 and TRBJ1-5, with D hard to call. This CDR3 contains 15 residues. CDR1 is LNHDA and CDR2 is SQIVND in the germline V gene (reference sequence). Between the trimmed V and J ends, which lost 0 bases and 2 bases, there was a span of 8 bases. This CDR3 is CASSIDRQGNQPQHF. CDR3 coding DNA: TGTGCCAGTAGTATAGACCGACAAGGCAATCAGCCCCAGCATTTT.

This clone has more than one count but fewer than ten. V is TRBV30 and J is TRBJ1-2; D not certain. This CDR3 has 18 residues. Germline CDR1 reads GTSNPN; CDR2 reads SVGIG (reference sequence). Trimming left V 7 bases short and J 1 base short, with 28 bases between. CDR3 residues: CASMEPTYIGRDNYGYTF. The CDR3 DNA reads TGTGCCTCTATGGAACCAACGTACATAGGACGGGATAACTATGGCTACACCTTC.

CDR3 in DNA: TGTGCCAGCAGTTCCCGTACCTTGGCCGAGCAGTACTTC. Translated, it gives CASSSRTLAEQYF. The chain has TRBV7-2 and TRBJ2-7; D is ambiguous. Germline CDR1 is SGHTA and CDR2 is FQGNSA. This CDR3 has 13 amino acids. V was pared by 6 bases and J by 6 bases, with 15 bases between.

This clone occurred once. J is TRBJ1-1 and V is TRBV5-1, with a tentative D call TRBD1 (5 bases). With 3 bases removed from V and 0 bases from J, the gap between germline ends came to 9 bases. This CDR3 region has 14 residues. The germline V gene has CDR1 SGHRS and CDR2 YFSETQ. In DNA form, the CDR3 reads TGCGCCAGCAGCTCTACGACAGTGAACACTGAAGCTTTCTTT. This sequence encodes CASSSTTVNTEAFF.

CDR3 sequence (DNA): TGTGCCAGCAGTTTCTTACTCGGACAGAGAAACTATGGCTACACCTTC. Translation gives CASSFLLGQRNYGYTF. This chain connects TRBV27 to TRBJ1-2; the D gene is possibly TRBD1 (6 bases). V was cut by 3 bases and J by 2 bases, with 16 bases left in between. Germline V CDR1 and CDR2: MNHEY, SMNVEV (reference sequence). This CDR3 is built from 16 residues.

The chain links TRBV7-3 to TRBJ1-1; 7 bases match TRBD1. CDR3 length: 14 amino acids. J lost 0 bases, V lost 4 bases, and 2 bases had no gene match. Germline CDR1 SGHTA, CDR2 FQGTGA. The CDR3 region is CASSSDRLNTEAFF. The CDR3, as DNA: TGTGCCAGCAGCTCGGACAGGCTGAACACTGAAGCTTTCTTT.

The rearrangement uses TRBV5-1 and TRBJ2-1; D remains unclear. The CDR3 sequence is 13 residues long. Germline assignment: CDR1 SGHRS and CDR2 YFSETQ. Trimming stripped 1 base from V and 12 bases from J, with 14 bases between. CDR3 residues: CASSLSKEAVQFF. As DNA, the CDR3 is TGCGCCAGCAGCTTGTCCAAAGAAGCCGTGCAGTTCTTC.

This clone was detected a few times. The genes are TRBV18 and TRBJ1-4; TRBD1 matches at 7 bases. Trimming cost V 1 base and J 5 bases; bases outside gene matches: 7. Germline loops: CDR1 KGHSH, CDR2 LQKENI. This CDR3 contains 16 residues. CDR3 bases: TGTGCCAGCTCACCACTTGGGACAGAGACCAATGAAAAACTGTTTTTT. Residues: CASSPLGTETNEKLFF.

The CDR3 is CAWGRTFRNTEAFF. CDR3 coding DNA: TGTGCCTGGGGCCGCACATTCAGGAACACTGAAGCTTTCTTT. The chain links TRBV30 to TRBJ1-1; D not resolved. V was cut by 5 bases and J by 1 base, with 14 bases left in between. CDR3 length: 14 residues. Germline V lookup: CDR1 GTSNPN, CDR2 SVGIG (reference sequence).

This clone was found once. The chain couples TRBV20-1 to TRBJ1-1; possibly TRBD1 for D (5 bases). CDR3 length: 10 residues. Germline V gene lookup returns CDR1 DFQATT and CDR2 SNEGSKA (reference sequence). V lost 5 bases and J 6 bases, leaving 7 bases between the germline ends. CDR3 sequence: CSAYRSEAFF. The CDR3 DNA reads TGCAGTGCTTACAGGTCTGAAGCTTTCTTT.

The table lists this clone with a few counts. This chain connects TRBV5-1 to TRBJ2-7; 11 nucleotides match TRBD2. CDR3 size: 14 residues. Trimming took 4 bases from V and 3 from J; bases not matched to a gene: 3. Germline lookup yields CDR1 SGHRS and CDR2 YFSETQ. The DNA of the CDR3 is TGCGCCAGCAGCGTGACTAGCGGGGACTACGAGCAGTACTTC. It encodes CASSVTSGDYEQYF.

This chain connects TRBV7-2 to TRBJ2-2; TRBD2 might be the D (6 bases). Germline assignment: CDR1 SGHTA and CDR2 FQGNSA. Trimming removed 0 bases from V and 6 bases from J, with 14 bases in between. The CDR3 contains 16 residues. CDR3 in amino acids: CASSLAPGGRAGELFF. The CDR3 nucleotides are TGTGCCAGCAGCTTAGCGCCCGGAGGGCGTGCCGGGGAGCTGTTTTTT.

The chain recombines TRBV11-2 with TRBJ1-2, with TRBD1 identical over 10 bases. This CDR3 comprises 16 residues. Looked up from germline, CDR1 is SGHAT and CDR2 is FQNNGV. The trim removed 1 base at V and 9 bases at J, leaving 11 bases unmatched. The DNA of the CDR3 is TGTGCCAGCAGCTTAGTAAGGGGATCGGGACAGGGGCGCTACACCTTC. Its protein product is CASSLVRGSGQGRYTF.

This chain's CDR3 is CASSSGLSSYEQYF. Written as DNA, the CDR3 is TGTGCCAGCAGTTCAGGGCTCAGCTCCTACGAGCAGTACTTC. The rearrangement uses TRBV6-6 and TRBJ2-7; possible D gene TRBD1, 5 bases. Germline CDR1 and CDR2: MNHNY and SVGAGI (reference sequence). V was shortened by 4 bases and J by 0 bases, with 10 bases between the two germline ends. This CDR3 has 14 amino acids.

The chain recombines TRBV2 with TRBJ2-6, with D perhaps matching TRBD1 (5 bases). The CDR3 runs 16 residues. Trimming removed 2 bases from V and 1 base from J, with 9 bases in between. Germline V gene lookup returns CDR1 SNHLY and CDR2 FYNNEI. The CDR3 region has the DNA TGTGCCAGCAGTGAATCCCAGGGATCTGGGGCCAACGTCCTGACTTTC. Translating gives CASSESQGSGANVLTF.

This chain connects TRBV6-5 to TRBJ1-5; TRBD1 matches at 7 bases. This CDR3 is built from 15 residues. V was pared by 6 bases and J by 5 bases, with 10 bases of the junction left unmatched. Germline V gene data show CDR1 as MNHEY and CDR2 as SVGAGI. CDR3 sequence: CASSPTGSGDQPQHF. The CDR3 DNA is TGTGCCAGCAGCCCGACAGGGTCTGGGGATCAGCCCCAGCATTTT.

The J gene is TRBJ2-5, the V gene TRBV30, with TRBD1 identical over 7 bases. The CDR3 covers 13 residues. CDR1 and CDR2 (germline): GTSNPN, SVGIG (reference sequence). The trim removed 5 bases at V and 4 bases at J, leaving 7 bases unmatched. CDR3 sequence: CAWDRVAVETQYF. CDR3 bases: TGTGCCTGGGACAGGGTGGCGGTAGAGACCCAGTACTTC. The whole variable domain, filled in from reference TRBV30 and TRBJ2-5, reads SQTIHQWPATLVQPVGSPLSLECTVEGTSNPNLYWYRQAAGRGLQLLFYSVGIGQISSEVPQNLSASRPQDRQFILSSKKLLLSDSGFYLCAWDRVAVETQYFGPGTRLLVL.

The gene calls are TRBV7-9 and TRBJ2-7; 7 bases line up with TRBD2. The V gene end was trimmed by 2 bases and the J gene end by 3 bases; junction bases not matched to a gene: 7. CDR1 is SEHNR and CDR2 is FQNEAQ in the germline V gene (reference sequence). The CDR3 runs to 15 residues. In DNA form, the CDR3 reads TGTGCCAGCAGCTTAAGTAGACTAGCAAACTACGAGCAGTACTTC. It translates to CASSLSRLANYEQYF.

In its sample, this clone was seen a few times. The chain is built from TRBV6-6 and TRBJ1-1, with D perhaps TRBD1 (5 bases). V shed 0 bases and J shed 5 bases, with 10 bases lying between them. The germline CDR1 and CDR2 sequences are MNHNY and SVGAGI (reference sequence). The CDR3 covers 14 residues. The CDR3 DNA reads TGTGCCAGCAGTTACTCTCTGGGGCAGACTGAAGCTTTCTTT. This gives the protein CASSYSLGQTEAFF.

This rearrangement joins TRBV4-3 to TRBJ2-2, with 8 bases that match TRBD2. Germline CDR1 LGHNA, CDR2 YSLEER. Unmatched junction bases numbered 2, after V lost 1 base and J lost 1 base. The CDR3 extends over 16 amino acids. The CDR3 is CASSQVLAGNTGELFF. The CDR3 DNA reads TGCGCCAGCAGCCAAGTGCTAGCGGGGAACACCGGGGAGCTGTTTTTT.

The chain couples TRBV7-9 to TRBJ1-1, with unresolved D. This CDR3 is 13 amino acids long. Germline assignment: CDR1 SEHNR and CDR2 FQNEAQ (reference sequence). CDR3 sequence (DNA): TGTTCCGGTTCCTTTCAGGAGAACACTGAAGCTTTCTTT. Translated, it gives CSGSFQENTEAFF.

This clone showed up just once. The chain combines TRBV5-5 with TRBJ1-5; 9 bases are shared with TRBD1. The CDR3 has 15 residues. Germline CDR1 and CDR2: SGHKS and YYEKEE (reference sequence). V lost 4 bases and J lost 4; bases outside the gene matches: 6. DNA for the CDR3: TGTGCCAGCAGCATCGGGACAGGGATTAATCAGCCCCAGCATTTT. It codes for CASSIGTGINQPQHF. Filled out from reference TRBV5-5 and TRBJ1-5, the complete variable domain reads DAGVTQSPTHLIKTRGQQVTLRCSPISGHKSVSWYQQVLGQGPQFIFQYYEKEERGRGNFPDRFSARQFPNYSSELNVNALLLGDSALYLCASSIGTGINQPQHFGDGTRLSIL.

Points on this clone: This specimen includes other DNA sequences encoding the same CDR3. The chain carries TRBV19 and TRBJ2-6, with 10 bases that match TRBD1. The germline V gene has CDR1 LNHDA and CDR2 SQIVND (reference sequence). This CDR3 region has 17 residues. Trimming at V came to 1 base and at J to 0 bases, leaving 0 bases not matched to a gene. The CDR3: CASSIGQGASGANVLTF. Written as DNA, the CDR3 is TGTGCCAGTAGTATAGGACAGGGGGCCTCTGGGGCCAACGTCCTGACTTTC.

The gene calls are TRBV5-5 and TRBJ2-5; possibly TRBD2 for D (5 bases). The CDR3 loop spans 12 amino acids. CDR1 and CDR2 from the germline V gene are SGHKS and YYEKEE (reference sequence). Trimming removed 5 bases at V and 9 bases at J, with 14 bases between. The CDR3 region has the DNA TGTGCCAGCAGGCCTGGAGTCGGGGCCCAGTACTTC. Translation: CASRPGVGAQYF.

A remark on this clone: The same CDR3 can be traced to other DNA sequences in this sample. CDR3 amino acids: CASSSGLAGGQETQYF. CDR3 coding DNA: TGCGCCAGCAGCTCGGGACTAGCGGGGGGGCAAGAGACCCAGTACTTC. V is TRBV5-1 and J is TRBJ2-5; TRBD2 matches at 16 bases. V trimming: 3 bases; J trimming: 2 bases; junction bases outside the gene matches: 1. CDR1 is SGHRS, CDR2 YFSETQ, per germline. This CDR3 has 16 residues.

The V and J genes are TRBV4-2 and TRBJ2-2; a weak D match, TRBD2 (6 bases). Trimming removed 0 bases at V and 6 bases at J, with 11 bases between. Germline lookup yields CDR1 LGHNA and CDR2 YNFKEQ. This CDR3 contains 15 residues. This CDR3 reads CASSQERGWAGELFF. For the CDR3, the DNA is TGTGCCAGCAGCCAAGAACGGGGGTGGGCCGGGGAGCTGTTTTTT.